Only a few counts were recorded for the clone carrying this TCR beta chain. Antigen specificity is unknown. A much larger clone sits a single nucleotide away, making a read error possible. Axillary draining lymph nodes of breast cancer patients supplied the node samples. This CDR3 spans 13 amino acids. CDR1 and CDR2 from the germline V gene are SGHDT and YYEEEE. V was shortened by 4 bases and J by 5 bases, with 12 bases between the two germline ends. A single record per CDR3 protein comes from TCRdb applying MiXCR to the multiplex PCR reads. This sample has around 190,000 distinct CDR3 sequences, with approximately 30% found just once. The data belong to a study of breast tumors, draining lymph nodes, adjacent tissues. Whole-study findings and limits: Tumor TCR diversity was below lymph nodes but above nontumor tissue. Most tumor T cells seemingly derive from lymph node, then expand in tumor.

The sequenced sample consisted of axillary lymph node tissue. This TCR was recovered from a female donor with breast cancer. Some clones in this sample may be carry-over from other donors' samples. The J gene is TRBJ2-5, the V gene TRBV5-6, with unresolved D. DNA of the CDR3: TGTGCCAGCAGCGATGTTCGGGCTGAGACCCAGTACTTC. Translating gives CASSDVRAETQYF.